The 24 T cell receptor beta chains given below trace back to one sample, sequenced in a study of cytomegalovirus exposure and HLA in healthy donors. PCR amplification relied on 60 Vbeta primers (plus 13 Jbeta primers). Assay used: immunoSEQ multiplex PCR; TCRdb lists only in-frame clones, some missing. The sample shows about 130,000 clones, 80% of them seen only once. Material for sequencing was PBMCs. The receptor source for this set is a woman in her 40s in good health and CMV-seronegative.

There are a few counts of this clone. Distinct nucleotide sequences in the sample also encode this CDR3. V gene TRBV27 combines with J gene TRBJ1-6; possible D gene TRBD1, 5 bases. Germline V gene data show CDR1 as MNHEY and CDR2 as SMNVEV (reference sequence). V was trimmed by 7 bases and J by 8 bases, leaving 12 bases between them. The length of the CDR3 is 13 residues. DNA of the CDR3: TGTGCCAGCACTTCTACGGGGGATTCACCCCTCCACTTT. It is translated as CASTSTGDSPLHF.

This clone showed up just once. In DNA, the CDR3 is TGTGCCAGCAGCTTAGAACGGGGGGGTGCAGATACGCAGTATTTT. This encodes CASSLERGGADTQYF. The chain uses TRBV13 and TRBJ2-3, with 8 bases matching TRBD2. CDR1 and CDR2 (germline): PRHDT, FYEKMQ (reference sequence). The CDR3 runs 15 residues. Germline trimming cut 1 base from V and 4 bases from J; bases unmatched to any gene: 4.

CDR3 sequence: CASSSPQGPRETQYF. Written as DNA, the CDR3 is TGTGCCAGCAGTTCCCCTCAGGGGCCGCGGGAGACCCAGTACTTC. The chain links TRBV28 to TRBJ2-5, with D possibly TRBD1 on 6 matching bases. There are 15 residues in the CDR3. Germline V gene data show CDR1 as MDHEN and CDR2 as SYDVKM. The V gene lost 4 bases and the J gene lost 5 bases, with 17 bases spanning the gap.

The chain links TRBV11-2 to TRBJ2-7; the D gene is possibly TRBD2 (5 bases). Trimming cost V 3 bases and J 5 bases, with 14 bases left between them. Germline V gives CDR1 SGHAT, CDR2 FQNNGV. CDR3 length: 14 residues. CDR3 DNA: TGTGCCAGCAGCTTTCGAGGACTCAACGACGAGCAGTACTTC. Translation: CASSFRGLNDEQYF.

DNA for the CDR3: TGTGCCAGCAGCTACGGACTGATCTCCTACAATGAGCAGTTCTTC. Protein product: CASSYGLISYNEQFF. The chain recombines TRBV13 with TRBJ2-1, with D perhaps TRBD2 (5 bases). The CDR3 is 15 amino acids. The V gene lost 4 bases and the J gene lost 0 bases, with 10 bases spanning the gap. From germline, CDR1 is PRHDT and CDR2 FYEKMQ (reference sequence). Using reference TRBV13 and TRBJ2-1 for the parts outside the CDR3, the full variable domain is AAGVIQSPRHLIKEKRETATLKCYPIPRHDTVYWYQQGPGQDPQFLISFYEKMQSDKGSIPDRFSAQQFSDYHSELNMSSLELGDSALYFCASSYGLISYNEQFFGPGTRLTVL.

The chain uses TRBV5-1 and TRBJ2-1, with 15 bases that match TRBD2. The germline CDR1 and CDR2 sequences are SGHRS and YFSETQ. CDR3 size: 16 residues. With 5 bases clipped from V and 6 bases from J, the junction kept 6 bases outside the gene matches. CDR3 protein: CASRRTSGGATNEQFF. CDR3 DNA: TGCGCCAGCAGACGGACTAGCGGGGGGGCTACCAATGAGCAGTTCTTC.

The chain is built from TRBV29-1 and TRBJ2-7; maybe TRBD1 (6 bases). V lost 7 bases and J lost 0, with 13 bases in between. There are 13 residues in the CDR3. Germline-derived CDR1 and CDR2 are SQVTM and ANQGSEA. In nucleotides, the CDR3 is TGCAGCGCCCTGGGGACACCCTCCTACGAGCAGTACTTC. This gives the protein CSALGTPSYEQYF.

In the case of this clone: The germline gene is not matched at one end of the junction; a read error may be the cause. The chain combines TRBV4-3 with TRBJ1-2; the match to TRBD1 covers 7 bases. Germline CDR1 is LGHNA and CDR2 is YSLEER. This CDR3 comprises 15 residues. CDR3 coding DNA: TGCGCCAGCAGCCAAGTAGCGGGACAGACCTATGGCTACCCCTTC. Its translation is CASSQVAGQTYGYPF.

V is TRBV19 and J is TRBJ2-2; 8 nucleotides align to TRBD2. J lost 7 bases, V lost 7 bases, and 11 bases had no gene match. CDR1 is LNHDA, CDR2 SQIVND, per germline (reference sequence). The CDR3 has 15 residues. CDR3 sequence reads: CASTGTRPSDGELFF. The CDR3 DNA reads TGTGCCAGTACCGGGACTAGACCGTCCGACGGGGAGCTGTTTTTT.

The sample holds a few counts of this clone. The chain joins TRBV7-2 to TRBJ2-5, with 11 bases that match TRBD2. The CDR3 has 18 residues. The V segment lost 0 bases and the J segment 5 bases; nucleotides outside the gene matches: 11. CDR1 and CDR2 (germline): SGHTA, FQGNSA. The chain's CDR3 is CASSLASGGANHLETQYF. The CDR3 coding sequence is TGTGCCAGCAGCTTAGCTAGCGGGGGGGCAAACCACTTGGAGACCCAGTACTTC. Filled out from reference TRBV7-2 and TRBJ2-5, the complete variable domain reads GAGVSQSPSNKVTEKGKDVELRCDPISGHTALYWYRQSLGQGLEFLIYFQGNSAPDKSGLPSDRFSAERTGGSVSTLTIQRTQQEDSAVYLCASSLASGGANHLETQYFGPGTRLLVL.

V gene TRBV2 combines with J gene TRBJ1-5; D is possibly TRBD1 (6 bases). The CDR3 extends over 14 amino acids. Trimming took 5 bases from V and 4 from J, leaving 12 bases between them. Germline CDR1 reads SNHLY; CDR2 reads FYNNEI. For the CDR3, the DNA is TGTGCCAGCAGTATCCAGGGGATAAATCAGCCCCAGCATTTT. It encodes CASSIQGINQPQHF.

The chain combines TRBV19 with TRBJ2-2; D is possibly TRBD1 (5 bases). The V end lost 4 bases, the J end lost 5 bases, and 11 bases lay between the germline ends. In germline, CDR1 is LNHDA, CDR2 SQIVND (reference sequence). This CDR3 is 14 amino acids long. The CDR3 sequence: CASSTRRETGELFF. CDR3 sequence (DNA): TGTGCCAGTAGTACCCGCAGGGAAACCGGGGAGCTGTTTTTT.

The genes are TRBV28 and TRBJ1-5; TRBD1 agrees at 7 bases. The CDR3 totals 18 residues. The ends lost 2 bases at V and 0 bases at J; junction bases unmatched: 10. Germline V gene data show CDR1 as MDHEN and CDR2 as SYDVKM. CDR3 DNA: TGTGCCAGCAGTTTAAAGGACAGGACTCCGTATAGCAATCAGCCCCAGCATTTT. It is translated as CASSLKDRTPYSNQPQHF. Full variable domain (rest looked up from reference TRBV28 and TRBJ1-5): DVKVTQSSRYLVKRTGEKVFLECVQDMDHENMFWYRQDPGLGLRLIYFSYDVKMKEKGDIPEGYSVSREKKERFSLILESASTNQTSMYLCASSLKDRTPYSNQPQHFGDGTRLSIL.

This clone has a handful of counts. CDR3 sequence reads: CASSRQGSTGELFF. CDR3 DNA sequence: TGTGCCAGCAGCCGACAGGGAAGCACCGGGGAGCTGTTTTTT. The V call is TRBV11-2, the J call TRBJ2-2; 7 bases match TRBD1. The CDR3 contains 14 residues. The germline CDR1 and CDR2 sequences are SGHAT and FQNNGV. V lost 5 bases and J lost 4; bases outside the gene matches: 4.

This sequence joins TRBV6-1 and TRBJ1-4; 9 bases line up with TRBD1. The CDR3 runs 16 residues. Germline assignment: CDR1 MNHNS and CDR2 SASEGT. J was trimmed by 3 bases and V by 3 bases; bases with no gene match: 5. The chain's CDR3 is CASSEGTGLPNEKLFF. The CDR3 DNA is TGTGCCAGCAGTGAGGGGACAGGGCTACCTAATGAAAAACTGTTTTTT.

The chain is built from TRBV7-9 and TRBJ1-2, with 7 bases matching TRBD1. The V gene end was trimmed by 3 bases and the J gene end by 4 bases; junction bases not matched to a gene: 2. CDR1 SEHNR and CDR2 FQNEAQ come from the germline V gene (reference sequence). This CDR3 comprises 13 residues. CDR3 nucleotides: TGTGCCAGCAGCTTCGGGACAGTCTATGGCTACACCTTC. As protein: CASSFGTVYGYTF.

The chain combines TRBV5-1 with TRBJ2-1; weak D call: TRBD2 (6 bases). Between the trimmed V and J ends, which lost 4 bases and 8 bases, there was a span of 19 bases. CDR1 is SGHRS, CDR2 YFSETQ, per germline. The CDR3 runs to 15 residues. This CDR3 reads CASSLGPRERDEQFF. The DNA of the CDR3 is TGCGCCAGCAGCCTGGGACCACGGGAGAGGGATGAGCAGTTCTTC. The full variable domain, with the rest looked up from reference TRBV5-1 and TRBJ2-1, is KAGVTQTPRYLIKTRGQQVTLSCSPISGHRSVSWYQQTPGQGLQFLFEYFSETQRNKGNFPGRFSGRQFSNSRSEMNVSTLELGDSALYLCASSLGPRERDEQFFGPGTRLTVL.

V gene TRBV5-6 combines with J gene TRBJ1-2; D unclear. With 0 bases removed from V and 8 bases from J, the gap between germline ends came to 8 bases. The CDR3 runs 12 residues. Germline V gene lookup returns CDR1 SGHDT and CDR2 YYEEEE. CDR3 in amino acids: CASSLESGGYTF. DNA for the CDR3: TGTGCCAGCAGCTTGGAAAGCGGGGGCTACACCTTC.

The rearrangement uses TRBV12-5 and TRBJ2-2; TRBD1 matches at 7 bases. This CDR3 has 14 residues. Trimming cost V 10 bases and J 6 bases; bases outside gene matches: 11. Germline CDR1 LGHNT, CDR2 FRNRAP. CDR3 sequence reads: CANTGTESAGELFF. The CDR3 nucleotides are TGTGCTAATACCGGGACAGAGTCCGCCGGGGAGCTGTTTTTT. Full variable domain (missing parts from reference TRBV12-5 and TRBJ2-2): DARVTQTPRHKVTEMGQEVTMRCQPILGHNTVFWYRQTMMQGLELLAYFRNRAPLDDSGMPKDRFSAEMPDATLATLKIQPSEPRDSAVYFCANTGTESAGELFFGEGSRLTVL.

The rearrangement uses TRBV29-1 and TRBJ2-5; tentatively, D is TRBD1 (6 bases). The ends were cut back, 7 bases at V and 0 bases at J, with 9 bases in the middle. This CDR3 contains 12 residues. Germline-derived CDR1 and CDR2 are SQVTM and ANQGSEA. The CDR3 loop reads CSGRQDQETQYF. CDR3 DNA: TGCAGCGGCCGACAGGACCAAGAGACCCAGTACTTC.

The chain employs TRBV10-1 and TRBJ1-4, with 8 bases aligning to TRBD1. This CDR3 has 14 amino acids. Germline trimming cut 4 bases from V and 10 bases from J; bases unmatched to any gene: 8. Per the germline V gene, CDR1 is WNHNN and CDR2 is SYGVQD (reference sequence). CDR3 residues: CASSGGTGGVKLFF. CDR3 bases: TGCGCCAGCAGTGGGGGGACAGGAGGGGTAAAACTGTTTTTT.

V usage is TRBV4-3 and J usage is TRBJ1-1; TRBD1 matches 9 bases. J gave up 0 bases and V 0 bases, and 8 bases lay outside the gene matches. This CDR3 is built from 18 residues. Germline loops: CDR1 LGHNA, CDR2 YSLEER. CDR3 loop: CASSQDDRGASVNTEAFF. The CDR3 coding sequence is TGCGCCAGCAGCCAAGATGACAGGGGGGCTTCAGTGAACACTGAAGCTTTCTTT.

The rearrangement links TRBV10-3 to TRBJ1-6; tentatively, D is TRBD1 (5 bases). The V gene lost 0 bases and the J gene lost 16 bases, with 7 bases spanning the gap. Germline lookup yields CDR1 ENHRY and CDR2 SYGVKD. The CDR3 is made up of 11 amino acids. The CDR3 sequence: CAISESGGLHF. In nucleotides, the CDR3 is TGTGCCATCAGTGAGTCGGGGGGACTCCACTTT.

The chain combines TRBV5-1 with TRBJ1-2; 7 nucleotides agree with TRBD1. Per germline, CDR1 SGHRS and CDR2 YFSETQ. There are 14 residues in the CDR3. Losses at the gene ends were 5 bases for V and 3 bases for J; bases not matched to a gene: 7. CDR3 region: CASSPGQADYGYTF. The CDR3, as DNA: TGCGCCAGCAGTCCTGGACAGGCGGACTATGGCTACACCTTC.